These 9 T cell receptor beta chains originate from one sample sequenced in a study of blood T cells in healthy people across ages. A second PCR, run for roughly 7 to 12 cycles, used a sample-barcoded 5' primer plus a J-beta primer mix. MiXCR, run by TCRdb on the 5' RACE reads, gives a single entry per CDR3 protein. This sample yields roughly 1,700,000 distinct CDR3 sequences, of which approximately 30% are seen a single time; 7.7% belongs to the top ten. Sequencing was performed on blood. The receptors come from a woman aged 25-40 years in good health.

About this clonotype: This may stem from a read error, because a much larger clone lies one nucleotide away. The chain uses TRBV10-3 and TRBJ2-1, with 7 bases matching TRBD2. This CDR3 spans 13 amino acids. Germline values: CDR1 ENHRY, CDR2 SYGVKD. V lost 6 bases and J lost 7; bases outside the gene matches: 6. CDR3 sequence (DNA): TGTGCCATCAGCGGGGGGTTCGTAAATGAGCAGTTCTTC. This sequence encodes CAISGGFVNEQFF.

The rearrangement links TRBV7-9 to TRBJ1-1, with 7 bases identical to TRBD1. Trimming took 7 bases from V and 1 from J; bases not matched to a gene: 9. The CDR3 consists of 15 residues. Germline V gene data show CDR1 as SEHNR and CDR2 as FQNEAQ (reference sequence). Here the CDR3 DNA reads TGTGCCAGCATCAACGCCGGGACAGCGAACACTGAAGCTTTCTTT. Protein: CASINAGTANTEAFF. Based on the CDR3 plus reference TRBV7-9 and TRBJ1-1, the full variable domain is DTGVSQNPRHKITKRGQNVTFRCDPISEHNRLYWYRQTLGQGPEFLTYFQNEAQLEKSRLLSDRFSAERPKGSFSTLEIQRTEQGDSAMYLCASINAGTANTEAFFGQGTRLTVV.

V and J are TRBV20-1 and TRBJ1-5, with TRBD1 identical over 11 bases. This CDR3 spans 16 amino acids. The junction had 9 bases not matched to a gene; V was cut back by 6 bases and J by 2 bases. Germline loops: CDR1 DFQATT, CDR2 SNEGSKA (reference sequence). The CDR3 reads CSAIGQGARGNQPQHF. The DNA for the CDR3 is TGCAGTGCCATCGGACAGGGGGCGCGAGGCAATCAGCCCCAGCATTTT.

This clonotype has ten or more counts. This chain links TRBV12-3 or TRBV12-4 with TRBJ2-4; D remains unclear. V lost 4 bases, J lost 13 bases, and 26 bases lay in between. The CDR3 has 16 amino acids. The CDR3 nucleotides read TGTGCCAGCAGTTCCCTCACCGACCCCTCCGGTCTTGAGCAGTACTTC. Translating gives CASSSLTDPSGLEQYF.

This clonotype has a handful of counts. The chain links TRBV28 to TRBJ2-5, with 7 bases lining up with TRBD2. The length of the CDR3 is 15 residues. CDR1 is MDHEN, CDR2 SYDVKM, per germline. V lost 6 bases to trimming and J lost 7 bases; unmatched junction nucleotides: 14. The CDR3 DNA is TGTGCCAGCAGCCAGAGCGGGGCAAAGATTGGGACCCAGTACTTC. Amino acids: CASSQSGAKIGTQYF.

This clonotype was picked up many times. The CDR3 region is CATSTGRSSGANVLTF. CDR3 nucleotide sequence: TGTGCCACCAGCACCGGACGGTCCTCTGGGGCCAACGTCCTGACTTTC. The chain combines TRBV15 with TRBJ2-6, with D hard to call. Germline assignment: CDR1 LNHNV and CDR2 YYDKDF (reference sequence). The CDR3 extends over 16 amino acids. Trimming left V 4 bases short and J 0 bases short, with 10 bases between.

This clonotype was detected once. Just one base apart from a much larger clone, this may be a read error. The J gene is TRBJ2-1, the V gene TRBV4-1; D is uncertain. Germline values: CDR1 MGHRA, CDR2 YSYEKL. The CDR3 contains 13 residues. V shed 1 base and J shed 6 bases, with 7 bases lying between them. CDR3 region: CASSQVWTNEQFF. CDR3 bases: TGCGCCAGCAGCCAAGTCTGGACCAATGAGCAGTTCTTC.

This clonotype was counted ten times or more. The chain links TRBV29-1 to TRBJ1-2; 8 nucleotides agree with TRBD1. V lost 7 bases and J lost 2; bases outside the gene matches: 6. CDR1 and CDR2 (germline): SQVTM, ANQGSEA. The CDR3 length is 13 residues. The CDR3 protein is CSDATGANYGYTF. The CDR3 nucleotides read TGCAGCGATGCGACAGGGGCGAACTATGGCTACACCTTC.

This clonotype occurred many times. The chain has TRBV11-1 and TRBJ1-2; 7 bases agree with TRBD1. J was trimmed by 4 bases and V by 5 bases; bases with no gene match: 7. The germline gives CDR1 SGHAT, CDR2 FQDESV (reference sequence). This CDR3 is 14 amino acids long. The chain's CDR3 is CASSNRDSSYGYTF. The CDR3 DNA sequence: TGTGCCAGCAGCAACAGGGACAGTTCCTATGGCTACACCTTC.